A selection of T cell receptor beta chains follows, all from one sample in a study of blood T cell repertoires in COVID-19. Data came from immunoSEQ multiplex PCR; TCRdb stores just in-frame clones and leaves some out. The sample has hundreds of thousands of clones; around nine tenths are singletons. The sample was PBMCs or T cells enriched from blood (not recorded which). All receptors derive from a woman between 35 and 50 years old who had recovered from COVID-19. Each CDR3 is given with its conserved first and last residue. A D gene is named only where the DNA matches it firmly. Size values are once, few and many counts, or a class for expanded clones, and some rows have none.

CDR3 protein | CDR3 DNA | J gene | V gene | D gene | clone size
CASSPGTSGGYEQYF | TGTGCCAGCAGTCCGGGGACTAGCGGGGGTTACGAGCAGTACTTC | TRBJ2-7 | TRBV5-4 | TRBD2 | .
CASSFSGSVYEQYF | TGTGCCAGCAGCTTTAGCGGGAGCGTTTACGAGCAGTACTTC | TRBJ2-7 | TRBV5-6 | TRBD2 | .
CASSLTGRPGNTIYF | TGTGCCAGCAGCCTCACAGGGCGGCCTGGAAACACCATATATTTT | TRBJ1-3 | TRBV6-5 | . | .
CASSYSRSTPYEQYF | TGTGCCAGCAGTTATTCTAGGTCGACCCCCTACGAGCAGTACTTC | TRBJ2-7 | TRBV27 | . | .
CASKSSGTYNEQFF | TGTGCCAGCAAGTCTAGCGGGACCTACAATGAGCAGTTCTTC | TRBJ2-1 | TRBV19 | TRBD2 | once
CASSLAGTSGTWRDTQYF | TGTGCCAGCAGCCTAGCGGGTACTAGCGGGACATGGAGGGATACGCAGTATTTT | TRBJ2-3 | TRBV7-2 | TRBD2 | few
CASSLEEGQGFRAYNSPLHF | TGTGCCAGCAGCTTAGAGGAGGGACAGGGTTTTAGGGCCTATAATTCACCCCTCCACTTT | TRBJ1-6 | TRBV11-3 | TRBD1 | .
CASSFEGVAEAFF | TGTGCCAGCAGTTTTGAGGGGGTGGCAGAAGCTTTCTTT | TRBJ1-1 | TRBV28 | . | .
CASSDRGPTNEKLFF | TGTGCCAGCTCAGACAGGGGGCCAACTAATGAAAAACTGTTTTTT | TRBJ1-4 | TRBV18 | TRBD1 | .
CASSQDVAGPETQYF | TGCGCCAGCAGCCAAGACGTAGCGGGCCCAGAGACCCAGTACTTC | TRBJ2-5 | TRBV4-3 | TRBD2 | .
CASSLHNSGRASDTQYF | TGTGCCAGCAGCCTGCACAATAGCGGGAGGGCCTCAGATACGCAGTATTTT | TRBJ2-3 | TRBV7-9 | TRBD2 | .
CASRPGLAGVYEQFF | TGTGCCAGCAGACCGGGACTAGCGGGAGTCTATGAGCAGTTCTTC | TRBJ2-1 | TRBV27 | TRBD2 | .
CASSRDIDTEAFF | TGTGCCAGCTCCCGGGACATAGACACTGAAGCTTTCTTT | TRBJ1-1 | TRBV11-2 | . | .
CAWSGAGQQPQHF | TGTGCCTGGAGTGGGGCAGGGCAACAGCCCCAGCATTTT | TRBJ1-5 | TRBV30 | . | .
CASSRDRGRVGTEAFF | TGTGCCAGCAGTCGCGACAGGGGGAGGGTCGGCACTGAAGCTTTCTTT | TRBJ1-1 | TRBV25-1 | TRBD1 | .
CASSHRGGIGTGELFF | TGCGCCAGCAGCCACCGAGGGGGTATAGGGACCGGGGAGCTGTTTTTT | TRBJ2-2 | TRBV4-3 | . | .
CASSFGANTGELFF | TGTGCCAGCAGCTTCGGAGCGAACACCGGGGAGCTGTTTTTT | TRBJ2-2 | TRBV7-2 | . | .
CAISASGRAQETQYF | TGTGCCATCAGTGCCAGCGGGAGGGCCCAGGAGACCCAGTACTTC | TRBJ2-5 | TRBV10-3 | TRBD2 | .
CASSHGGVNQPQHF | TGTGCCAGCAGCCATGGAGGGGTCAATCAGCCCCAGCATTTT | TRBJ1-5 | TRBV4-2 | . | .
CASSLEQGLGNEQFF | TGTGCCAGCAGTTTAGAACAGGGTTTGGGCAATGAGCAGTTCTTC | TRBJ2-1 | TRBV27 | . | .
CASGSGEAVYGYTF | TGTGCTAGTGGATCGGGGGAGGCGGTCTATGGCTACACCTTC | TRBJ1-2 | TRBV12-5 | . | .
CASTQFGTGSYEQYF | TGTGCCAGCACCCAATTCGGGACAGGGTCCTACGAGCAGTACTTC | TRBJ2-7 | TRBV27 | TRBD1 | .
CASSEGQTQHYEQYF | TGTGCCAGCAGTGAAGGACAGACTCAACACTACGAGCAGTACTTC | TRBJ2-7 | TRBV6-1 | . | .
CASSADLTGGPYEQYF | TGTGCCAGCAGCGCCGACCTAACAGGGGGCCCCTACGAGCAGTACTTC | TRBJ2-7 | TRBV5-8 | TRBD1 | .
CSASSGGLHQETQYF | TGCAGTGCTAGTTCGGGAGGCCTCCATCAAGAGACCCAGTACTTC | TRBJ2-5 | TRBV20-1 | TRBD2 | .
CASSLLAGADTQYF | TGTGCCAGCAGCTTACTAGCGGGAGCGGATACGCAGTATTTT | TRBJ2-3 | TRBV7-3 | TRBD2 | .
CASSSSWGAYNSPLHF | TGTGCCAGCAGTTCCTCTTGGGGCGCGTATAATTCACCCCTCCACTTT | TRBJ1-6 | TRBV28 | . | .
CASSLTSGELFF | TGTGCCAGCAGCCTGACTAGCGGGGAGCTGTTTTTT | TRBJ2-2 | TRBV12-3/TRBV12-4 | . | few
CASSHGGEGNYGYTF | TGTGCCAGCAGCCACGGCGGGGAGGGTAACTATGGCTACACCTTC | TRBJ1-2 | TRBV9 | . | once
CASSFLGGSTDTQYF | TGTGCCAGCAGTTTCTTAGGGGGTAGCACAGATACGCAGTATTTT | TRBJ2-3 | TRBV28 | . | .
CASSLMTRGQGGYTF | TGCGCCAGCAGCCTAATGACCAGGGGGCAGGGTGGCTACACCTTC | TRBJ1-2 | TRBV4-1 | TRBD1 | .
CASSSLGLAGVYEQYF | TGTGCCAGCAGTTCCCTTGGACTAGCGGGAGTCTACGAGCAGTACTTC | TRBJ2-7 | TRBV2 | TRBD2 | once
CASSTRGSLAGGVGSEQYF | TGTGCCAGCAGCACGCGAGGCTCCCTAGCGGGAGGTGTCGGGAGCGAGCAGTACTTC | TRBJ2-7 | TRBV7-2 | TRBD2 | .
CASSETGIHVETQYF | TGTGCCAGCAGTGAGACAGGGATTCATGTAGAGACCCAGTACTTC | TRBJ2-5 | TRBV25-1 | TRBD1 | .
CSAVEGGDEKLFF | TGCAGCGCGGTGGAGGGGGGGGATGAAAAACTGTTTTTT | TRBJ1-4 | TRBV29-1 | . | .
CASSLGGGEQYF | TGTGCCAGCAGCCTGGGCGGGGGCGAGCAGTACTTC | TRBJ2-7 | TRBV11-3 | TRBD2 | .
CASSSNSRGLHNEKLFF | TGTGCCAGCAGTTCAAATTCCAGGGGGCTGCATAATGAAAAACTGTTTTTT | TRBJ1-4 | TRBV6-2/TRBV6-3 | TRBD1 | few
CASTPTGYEPQHF | TGTGCCAGCACCCCGACAGGGTATGAGCCCCAGCATTTT | TRBJ1-5 | TRBV2 | TRBD1 | once
CASSWIGTPDNEQFF | TGTGCCAGCAGTTGGATCGGGACTCCCGACAATGAGCAGTTCTTC | TRBJ2-1 | TRBV28 | . | .
CASSEVRGYAGNTIYF | TGTGCCAGCAGTGAAGTAAGGGGCTACGCTGGAAACACCATATATTTT | TRBJ1-3 | TRBV2 | . | once
CASREGQGSRVGELFF | TGCGCCAGCAGGGAAGGACAGGGGAGTAGGGTCGGGGAGCTGTTTTTT | TRBJ2-2 | TRBV10-2 | TRBD1 | few
CASSPRLPPAQETQYF | TGTGCCAGCAGCCCCCGACTACCGCCCGCTCAAGAGACCCAGTACTTC | TRBJ2-5 | TRBV7-2 | . | .
CASSLMGGRFSNEQFF | TGTGCCAGCAGCTTAATGGGGGGGCGCTTTTCCAATGAGCAGTTCTTC | TRBJ2-1 | TRBV7-3 | . | .
CASSLLPPDTQYF | TGTGCCAGCAGCTTACTGCCCCCAGATACGCAGTATTTT | TRBJ2-3 | TRBV9 | . | .
CASSAGTGLTDTQYF | TGTGCCAGCAGCGCCGGGACAGGTCTCACAGATACGCAGTATTTT | TRBJ2-3 | TRBV9 | TRBD1 | few
CAISGGAGGMTDTQYF | TGTGCCATCAGTGGCGGGGCGGGAGGGATGACAGATACGCAGTATTTT | TRBJ2-3 | TRBV10-3 | TRBD2 | .
CASHIRTSDGTQYF | TGTGCCAGCCATATACGGACTAGCGACGGTACGCAGTATTTT | TRBJ2-3 | TRBV2 | TRBD2 | .
CASSTGTPNSYEQYF | TGTGCCAGCAGCACCGGGACACCCAATTCCTACGAGCAGTACTTC | TRBJ2-7 | TRBV6-5 | . | .
CASSYGQGGNKLFF | TGCGCCAGCAGCTACGGACAGGGAGGGAATAAACTGTTTTTT | TRBJ1-4 | TRBV5-1 | TRBD1 | .
CASSIRDSSVSAAKNIQYF | TGTGCCAGCAGTATCCGGGACAGCTCTGTTTCTGCGGCCAAAAACATTCAGTACTTC | TRBJ2-4 | TRBV6-2/TRBV6-3 | TRBD1 | once
CASSYGTGLPGTEAFF | TGTGCCAGCAGTTACGGTACAGGGCTTCCGGGCACTGAAGCTTTCTTT | TRBJ1-1 | TRBV6-5 | . | .
CSVEVAGGPGEQFF | TGCAGCGTTGAGGTAGCGGGAGGGCCGGGTGAGCAGTTCTTC | TRBJ2-1 | TRBV29-1 | TRBD2 | few
CASSSSGRTYEQYF | TGTGCCAGCAGTAGTAGCGGGAGGACCTACGAGCAGTACTTC | TRBJ2-7 | TRBV6-5 | TRBD2 | .
CATAEDSSVGKLFF | TGTGCCACCGCCGAGGACTCGTCCGTGGGAAAACTGTTTTTT | TRBJ1-4 | TRBV28 | . | .